This T cell receptor beta chain was sequenced during a study of cytomegalovirus exposure and HLA in healthy donors. The CDR3 has 13 amino acids. Trimming shortened V by 7 bases and J by 0 bases, and 9 bases separated the two germline ends. Looked up from germline, CDR1 is MNHNS and CDR2 is SASEGT. As for this clone: What it binds is unknown.

Study results and caveats: A link between a missense DCLRE1C variant and TCR beta V- and J-gene trimming emerged from a later analysis. Some segments of the V type, notably TRBV6-2 and TRBV6-3, were excluded as indistinguishable. In all likelihood, a cluster of highly shared sequence variants was a sequencing artifact. Earlier results showed most TCR beta V segments being productive about 90% or about 30% of the time.

This PCR relied on a set of 60 Vbeta primers and 13 Jbeta primers. The protocol was immunoSEQ multiplex PCR, while the TCRdb copy is restricted to in-frame clones and leaves out a portion. Of around 190,000 clones in the sample, roughly 74% are singletons; the top ten hold about 2.6%. The chain is built from TRBV6-1 and TRBJ1-1, with unresolved D. Sample: PBMCs. The origin of this receptor is a female donor in good health and CMV-seronegative. The CDR3 coding sequence is TGTGCCAGCAATACCAGATTGAACACTGAAGCTTTCTTT. Amino acid sequence: CASNTRLNTEAFF.